One TCR beta chain is described in this entry. Its specificity is not known. Clones were sequenced by immunoSEQ multiplex PCR, and TCRdb holds only the in-frame ones, with some missing. The sample holds about 2,200,000 clones; 85% to 95% are singletons and the top ten take more than 1.5%. Positive CCR7 selection of CD45RO-negative cells yielded the naive CD8 cells, and terminally differentiated effector memory CD45RA+ cells were excluded. This specimen comes from a study of shared clonotypes between healthy human individuals. Regarding the study as a whole: In having few donors, the study represented limited genetic and exposure-history diversity.

The CDR3 has 13 amino acids. V shed 6 bases and J shed 5 bases, with 13 bases lying between them. Germline values: CDR1 SQVTM, CDR2 ANQGSEA. The genes are TRBV29-1 and TRBJ1-4; D is possibly TRBD1 (5 bases). This clonotype was obtained from a young man in good health. Some clones in this sample may be carry-over from other donors' samples. Sequencing used naive CD8+ T cells from PBMCs. CDR3 residues: CSVLGTGNEKLFF. CDR3 DNA: TGCAGCGTCTTAGGGACGGGGAATGAAAAACTGTTTTTT.